This T cell receptor (beta chain) originates from a study of Graves' ophthalmopathy and Graves' hyperthyroidism. RNA served as the template for amplifying TCR beta CDR3 regions. Amplification began with first-round RT-PCR using HTBI primers, then second-round multiplex PCR was performed. Using its own MiXCR run on the multiplex PCR reads, TCRdb lists one record per CDR3 protein. Of 200,000 to 250,000 distinct CDR3 sequences in the sample, around a fifth were seen once. This clonotype appeared many times. Germline V CDR1 and CDR2: LGHDT, YNNKEL (reference sequence). V lost 4 bases and J lost 5, with 14 bases in between. The CDR3 is made up of 14 amino acids.

V is TRBV3-1 and J is TRBJ2-5; no clear D. This clonotype was obtained from a woman aged 45-59 years with Graves' ophthalmopathy. The sample comprised peripheral blood. Here the CDR3 reads CASSPPTVSETQYF. CDR3 nucleotides: TGTGCCAGCAGCCCTCCCACGGTGTCGGAGACCCAGTACTTC.